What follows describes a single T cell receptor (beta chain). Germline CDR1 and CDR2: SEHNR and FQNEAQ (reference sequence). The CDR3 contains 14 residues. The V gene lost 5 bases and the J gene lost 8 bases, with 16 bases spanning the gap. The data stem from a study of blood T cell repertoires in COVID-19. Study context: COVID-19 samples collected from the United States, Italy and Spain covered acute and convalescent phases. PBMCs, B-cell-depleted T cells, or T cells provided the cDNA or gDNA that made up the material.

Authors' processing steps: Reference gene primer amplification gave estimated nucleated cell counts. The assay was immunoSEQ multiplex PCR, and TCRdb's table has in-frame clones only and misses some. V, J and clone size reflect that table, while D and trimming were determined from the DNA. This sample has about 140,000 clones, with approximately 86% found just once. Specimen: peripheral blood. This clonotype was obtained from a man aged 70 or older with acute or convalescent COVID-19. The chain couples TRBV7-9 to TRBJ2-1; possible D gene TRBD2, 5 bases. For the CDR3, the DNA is TGTGCCAGCAGCCCTAGCCTACGAGTGGATGAGCAGTTCTTC. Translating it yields CASSPSLRVDEQFF.